This T cell receptor beta chain appears in the sequencing data of a study of T-cell reconstitution after alpha-beta-depleted transplantation in children. A few counts support this clonotype. Researchers prepared the TCRbeta library using unique molecular identifiers, the study reports. TCRdb passed the PCR reads through MiXCR, listing each CDR3 protein once. The data contain a few hundred thousand distinct CDR3 sequences, 12% of them singletons. This receptor was identified in a human donor who donated a stem cell graft to a child with combined immunodeficiency. This specimen was PBMCs from the stem cell graft donor, taken from the stem cell graft.

CDR3 sequence reads: CASSGSLSYEQYF. The CDR3 DNA sequence: TGCGCCAGCAGCGGATCCCTTTCCTACGAGCAGTACTTC. The chain employs TRBV5-1 and TRBJ2-7; D is unresolved. Germline V gene sequence: CDR1 SGHRS, CDR2 YFSETQ. V was clipped by 4 bases and J by 1 base, with 9 bases between them. The CDR3 has 13 residues.